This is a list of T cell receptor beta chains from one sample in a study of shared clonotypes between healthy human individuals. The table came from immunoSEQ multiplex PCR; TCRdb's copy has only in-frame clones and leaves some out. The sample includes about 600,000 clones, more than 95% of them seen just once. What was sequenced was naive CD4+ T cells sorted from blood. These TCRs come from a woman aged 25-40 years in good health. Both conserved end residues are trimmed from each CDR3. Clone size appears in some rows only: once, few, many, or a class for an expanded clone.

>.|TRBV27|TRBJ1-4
ASRLGRLSREKLF
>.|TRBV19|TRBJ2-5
ASSIGWALEGETQY
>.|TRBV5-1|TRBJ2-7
ASSFQGSYEQY
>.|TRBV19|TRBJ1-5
ASSRTGGRQPQH
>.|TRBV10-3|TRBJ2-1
AISEFFSGNSYNEQF
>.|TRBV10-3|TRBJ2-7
AISAEDWVSYEQY
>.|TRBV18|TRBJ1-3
ASSPPTGAGPFSGNTIY
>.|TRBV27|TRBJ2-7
ASSLGVAGSYEQY
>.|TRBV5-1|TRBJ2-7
ASSLALAGPREQY
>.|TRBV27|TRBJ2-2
ASSFGHQNTGELF
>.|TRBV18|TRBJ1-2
ASSPGTGRNYGYT
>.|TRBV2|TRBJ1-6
ASRAGQGGTLH
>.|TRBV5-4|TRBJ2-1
ASSSGTSGYNEQF
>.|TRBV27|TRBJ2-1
ASSASGRGYNEQF
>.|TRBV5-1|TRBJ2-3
ASQKREATLLMGDTQY
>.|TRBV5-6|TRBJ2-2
ASHRGGYTGELF
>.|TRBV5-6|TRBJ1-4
ASSHRDRGEKLF
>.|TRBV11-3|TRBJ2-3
ASSLGLAGGTTSTDTQY
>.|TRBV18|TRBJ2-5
ASSPLPAGGYQETQY
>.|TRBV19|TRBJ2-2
ASSRTSPAGELF
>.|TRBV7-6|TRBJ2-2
ASRTTGSIAGELF
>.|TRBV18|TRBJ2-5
ASSPPSQSTGETQY
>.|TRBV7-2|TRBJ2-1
ASSVGRYNEQF
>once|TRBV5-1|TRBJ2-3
ASMPGVGTDTQY
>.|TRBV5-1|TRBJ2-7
ASSLSSGISYEQY
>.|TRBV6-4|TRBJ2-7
AGFHTGTSGDPSYEQY
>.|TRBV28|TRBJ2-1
ASSSGQSYEQF
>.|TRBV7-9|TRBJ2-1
ASSLGSGRYNEQF
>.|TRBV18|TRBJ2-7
ASSPKKTGEQY
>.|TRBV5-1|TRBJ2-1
ASSVTSGINNEQF
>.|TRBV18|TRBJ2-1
ASSPPGGDEQF
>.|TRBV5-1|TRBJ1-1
ASRAANLNTEAF
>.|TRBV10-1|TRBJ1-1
ASSLGGIRDTEAF
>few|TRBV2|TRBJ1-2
ASRGEGGYT
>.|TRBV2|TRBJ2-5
ASGGFGMETQY
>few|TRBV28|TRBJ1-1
ASSLTLQAF
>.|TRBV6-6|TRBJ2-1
ASSSNNEQF
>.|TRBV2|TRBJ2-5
ASREDRAQETQY
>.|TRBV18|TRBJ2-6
ASSPRTVWPPGANVLT
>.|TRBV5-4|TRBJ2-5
ASSWAGTGETQY
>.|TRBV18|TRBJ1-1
ASSPPGVDTEAF
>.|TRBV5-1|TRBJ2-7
ASSLSYPSGISYEQY
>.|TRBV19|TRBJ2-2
ASSMEGAYTGELF
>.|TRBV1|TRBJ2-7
TSSRLYEQY
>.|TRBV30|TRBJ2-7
AWASEYGYEQY
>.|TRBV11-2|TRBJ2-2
ASKLAGTNTGELF
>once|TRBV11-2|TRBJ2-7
ASRRSGGDYEQY
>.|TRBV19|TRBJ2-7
ATEDRDSYEQY
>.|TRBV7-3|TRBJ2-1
ASSPFGGRGYNEQF
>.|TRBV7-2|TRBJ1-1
ASSARAGNTEAF
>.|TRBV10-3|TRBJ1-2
ATRGASNYGYT
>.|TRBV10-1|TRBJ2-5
ASSAGLEETQY
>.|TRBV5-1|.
ASSLLPDTTYEQY
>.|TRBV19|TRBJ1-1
ASSILGTEAF
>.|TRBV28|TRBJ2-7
ASISGGGLADSYEQY
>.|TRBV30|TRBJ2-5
AWSGEPPGLAGAGFRETQY
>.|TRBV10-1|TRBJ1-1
ASSPGRTNTEAF